This T cell receptor (beta chain) appears in the sequencing data of a study of spatial heterogeneity in lung cancer. TCRdb redid the calling of the 5' RACE reads with MiXCR, one entry per CDR3 protein. The sample contains some 7,000 distinct CDR3 sequences, 6.5% to 9% of which appear only once. This clonotype occurred many times. The library was prepared for alpha chains; this beta chain is a stray read, so its frequency means little. Time point described: sample taken at primary tumor resection. The study sequenced unsorted whole RNA from tumor, nontumor lung or frozen PBMC. This CDR3 region has 16 residues. J lost 3 bases, V lost 3 bases, and 9 bases had no gene match. From germline, CDR1 is SGHKS and CDR2 YYEKEE (reference sequence).

The TCR originated in a male donor with early-stage non-small cell lung cancer. Specimen: PBMCs, collected at surgery. The chain employs TRBV5-5 and TRBJ1-2; TRBD1 matches 9 bases. CDR3 in amino acids: CASSSGTGGEDYGYTF. The CDR3 DNA reads as TGTGCCAGCAGCTCAGGTACAGGGGGCGAAGACTATGGCTACACCTTC.